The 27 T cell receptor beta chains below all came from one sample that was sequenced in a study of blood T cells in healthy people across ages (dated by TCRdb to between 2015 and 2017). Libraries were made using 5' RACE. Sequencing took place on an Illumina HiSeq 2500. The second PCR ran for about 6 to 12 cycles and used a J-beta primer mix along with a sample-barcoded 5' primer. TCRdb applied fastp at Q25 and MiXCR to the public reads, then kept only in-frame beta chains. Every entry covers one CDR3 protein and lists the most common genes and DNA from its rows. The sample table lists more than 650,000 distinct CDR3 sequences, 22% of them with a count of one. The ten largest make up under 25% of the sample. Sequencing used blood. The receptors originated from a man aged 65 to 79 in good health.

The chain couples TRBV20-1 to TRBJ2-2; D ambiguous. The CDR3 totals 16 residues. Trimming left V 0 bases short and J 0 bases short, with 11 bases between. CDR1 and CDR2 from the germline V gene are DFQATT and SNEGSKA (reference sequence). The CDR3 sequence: CSAREDPAANTGELFF. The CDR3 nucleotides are TGCAGTGCTAGAGAAGATCCAGCAGCGAACACCGGGGAGCTGTTTTTT.

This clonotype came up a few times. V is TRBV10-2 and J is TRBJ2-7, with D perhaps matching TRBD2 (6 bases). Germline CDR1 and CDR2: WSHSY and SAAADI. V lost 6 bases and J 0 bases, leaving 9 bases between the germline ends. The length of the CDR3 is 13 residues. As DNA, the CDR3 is TGCGCCAGCAGCCGGGACTTCTCCTACGAGCAGTACTTC. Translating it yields CASSRDFSYEQYF.

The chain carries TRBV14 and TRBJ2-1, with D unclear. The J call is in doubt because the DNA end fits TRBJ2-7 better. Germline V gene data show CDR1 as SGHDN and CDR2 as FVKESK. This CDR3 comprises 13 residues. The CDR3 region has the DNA TGTGCCAGCAGCCAAGATCCGGGTTACGAGCAGTACGTC. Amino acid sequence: CASSQDPGYEQYV.

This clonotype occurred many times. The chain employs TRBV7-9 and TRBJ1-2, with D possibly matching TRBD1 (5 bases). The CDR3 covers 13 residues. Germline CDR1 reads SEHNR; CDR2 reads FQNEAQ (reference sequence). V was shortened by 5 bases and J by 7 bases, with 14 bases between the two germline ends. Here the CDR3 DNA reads TGTGCCAGCAGCCTTAACACAGGAACTGGCTACACCTTC. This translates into CASSLNTGTGYTF.

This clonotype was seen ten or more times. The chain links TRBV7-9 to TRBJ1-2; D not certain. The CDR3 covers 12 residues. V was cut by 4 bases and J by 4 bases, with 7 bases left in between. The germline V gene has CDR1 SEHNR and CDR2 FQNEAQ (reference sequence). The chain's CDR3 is CASSSDGYGYTF. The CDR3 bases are TGTGCCAGCAGCTCGGACGGCTATGGCTACACCTTC.

CDR3 loop: CASSYTGGSYGYTF. CDR3 DNA sequence: TGTGCCAGCAGTTACACAGGGGGCAGTTATGGCTACACCTTC. The chain joins TRBV12-3 or TRBV12-4 to TRBJ1-2; 9 bases fit TRBD1. This CDR3 has 14 residues. V lost 4 bases and J lost 5; bases outside the gene matches: 5.

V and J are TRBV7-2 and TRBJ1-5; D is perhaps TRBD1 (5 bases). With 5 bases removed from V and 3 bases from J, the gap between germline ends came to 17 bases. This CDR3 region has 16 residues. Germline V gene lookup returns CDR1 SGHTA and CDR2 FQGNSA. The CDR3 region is CASSLNSGGINQPQHF. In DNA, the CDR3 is TGTGCCAGCAGCCTAAATTCCGGGGGGATCAATCAGCCCCAGCATTTT. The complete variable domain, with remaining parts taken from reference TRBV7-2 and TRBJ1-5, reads GAGVSQSPSNKVTEKGKDVELRCDPISGHTALYWYRQSLGQGLEFLIYFQGNSAPDKSGLPSDRFSAERTGGSVSTLTIQRTQQEDSAVYLCASSLNSGGINQPQHFGDGTRLSIL.

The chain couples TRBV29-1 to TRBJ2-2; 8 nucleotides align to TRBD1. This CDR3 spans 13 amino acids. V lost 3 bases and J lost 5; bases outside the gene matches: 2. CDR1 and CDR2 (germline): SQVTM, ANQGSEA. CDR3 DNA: TGCAGCGTTGATTGGACAGGGACCGGGGAGCTGTTTTTT. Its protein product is CSVDWTGTGELFF.

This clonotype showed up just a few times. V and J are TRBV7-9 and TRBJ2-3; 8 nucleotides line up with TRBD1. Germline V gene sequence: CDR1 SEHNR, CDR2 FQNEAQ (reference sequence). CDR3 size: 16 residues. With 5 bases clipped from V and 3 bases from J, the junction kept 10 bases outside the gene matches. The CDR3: CASSPRTGYRTDTQYF. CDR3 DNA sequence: TGTGCCAGCAGCCCCCGGACAGGGTATCGGACAGATACGCAGTATTTT.

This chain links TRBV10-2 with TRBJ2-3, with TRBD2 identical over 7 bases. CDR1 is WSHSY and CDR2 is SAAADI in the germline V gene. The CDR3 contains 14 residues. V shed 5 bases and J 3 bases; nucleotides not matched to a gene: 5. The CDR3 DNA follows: TGCGCCAGCAGTATGACCGGGGGGACAGATACGCAGTATTTT. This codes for CASSMTGGTDTQYF.

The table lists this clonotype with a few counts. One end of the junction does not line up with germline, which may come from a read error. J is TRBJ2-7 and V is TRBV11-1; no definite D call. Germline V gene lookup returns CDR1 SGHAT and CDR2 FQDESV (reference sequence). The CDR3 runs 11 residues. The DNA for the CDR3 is TGTGCCAGCAGCTTAGTGGACGAGCAGTGCTTC. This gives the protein CASSLVDEQCF.

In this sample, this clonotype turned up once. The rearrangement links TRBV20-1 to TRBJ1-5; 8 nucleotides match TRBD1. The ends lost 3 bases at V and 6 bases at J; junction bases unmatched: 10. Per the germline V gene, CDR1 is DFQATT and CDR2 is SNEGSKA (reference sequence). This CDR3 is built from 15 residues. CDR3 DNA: TGCAGTGCTAGTAGGGACGGGACAGGTCGTCAGCCCCAGCATTTT. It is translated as CSASRDGTGRQPQHF.

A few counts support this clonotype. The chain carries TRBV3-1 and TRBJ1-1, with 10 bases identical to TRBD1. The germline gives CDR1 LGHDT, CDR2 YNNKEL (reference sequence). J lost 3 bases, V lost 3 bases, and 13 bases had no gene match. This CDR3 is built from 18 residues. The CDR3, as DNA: TGTGCCAGCAGCCATTCCCCCGGACAGGGGGTTCGACACACTGAAGCTTTCTTT. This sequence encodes CASSHSPGQGVRHTEAFF.

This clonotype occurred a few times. As DNA, the CDR3 is TGTACCAGCAGCTTCGGACGCTCGGCCCCCTACGAGCAGTACGTC. Translated: CTSSFGRSAPYEQYV. This chain joins TRBV11-2 and TRBJ2-7; unclear D gene. Germline CDR1 SGHAT, CDR2 FQNNGV. CDR3 length: 15 residues.

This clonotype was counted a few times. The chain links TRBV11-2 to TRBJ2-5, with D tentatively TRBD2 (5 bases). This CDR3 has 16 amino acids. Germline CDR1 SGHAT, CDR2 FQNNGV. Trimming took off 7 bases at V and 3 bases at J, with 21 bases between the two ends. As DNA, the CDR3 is TGTGCCAGCAATCCAGACATAGGACTTCTCAAAGAGACCCAGTACTTC. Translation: CASNPDIGLLKETQYF.

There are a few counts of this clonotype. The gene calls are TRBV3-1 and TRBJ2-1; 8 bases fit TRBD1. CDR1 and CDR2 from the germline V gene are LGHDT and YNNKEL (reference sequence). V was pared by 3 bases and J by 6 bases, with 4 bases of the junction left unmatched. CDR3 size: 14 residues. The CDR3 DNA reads TGTGCCAGCAGCCACCGACAGGGGATCAATGAGCAGTTCTTC. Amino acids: CASSHRQGINEQFF.

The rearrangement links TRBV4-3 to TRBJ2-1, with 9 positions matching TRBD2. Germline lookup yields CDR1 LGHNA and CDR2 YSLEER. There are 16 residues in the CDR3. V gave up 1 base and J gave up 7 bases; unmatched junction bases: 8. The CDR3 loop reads CASSQAGGRARNEQFF. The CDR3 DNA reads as TGCGCCAGCAGCCAAGCGGGCGGGAGGGCTAGGAATGAGCAGTTCTTC.

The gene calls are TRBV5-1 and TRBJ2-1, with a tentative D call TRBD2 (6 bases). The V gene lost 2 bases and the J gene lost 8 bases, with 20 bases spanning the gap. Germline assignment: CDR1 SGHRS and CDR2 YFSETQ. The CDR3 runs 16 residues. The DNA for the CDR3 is TGCGCCAGCAGCTTCGTTGAGACTAGTAGTTGGGATGAGCAGTTCTTC. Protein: CASSFVETSSWDEQFF. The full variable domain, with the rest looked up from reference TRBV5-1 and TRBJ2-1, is KAGVTQTPRYLIKTRGQQVTLSCSPISGHRSVSWYQQTPGQGLQFLFEYFSETQRNKGNFPGRFSGRQFSNSRSEMNVSTLELGDSALYLCASSFVETSSWDEQFFGPGTRLTVL.

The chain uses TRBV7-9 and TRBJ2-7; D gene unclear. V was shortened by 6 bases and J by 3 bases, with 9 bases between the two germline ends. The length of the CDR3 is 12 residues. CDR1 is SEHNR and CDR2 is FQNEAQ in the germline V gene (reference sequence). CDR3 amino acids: CASSKQYYEQYV. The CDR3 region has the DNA TGTGCCAGCAGTAAACAGTACTACGAGCAGTACGTC.

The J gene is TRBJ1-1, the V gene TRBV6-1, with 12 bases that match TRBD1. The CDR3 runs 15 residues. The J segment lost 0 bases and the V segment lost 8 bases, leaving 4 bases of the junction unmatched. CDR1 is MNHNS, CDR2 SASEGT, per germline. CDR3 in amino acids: CASRDRGLVNTEAFF. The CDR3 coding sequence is TGTGCCAGCCGGGACAGGGGGCTGGTGAACACTGAAGCTTTCTTT.

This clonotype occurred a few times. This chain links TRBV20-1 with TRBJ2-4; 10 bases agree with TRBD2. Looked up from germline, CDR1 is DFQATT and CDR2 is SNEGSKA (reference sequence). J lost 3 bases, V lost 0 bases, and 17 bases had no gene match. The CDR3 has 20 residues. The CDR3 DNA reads TGCAGTGCTAGAGAGGCCCTCGGGGGGCTAGCGGGAGTGGGCAAAAACATTCAGTACTTC. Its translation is CSAREALGGLAGVGKNIQYF.

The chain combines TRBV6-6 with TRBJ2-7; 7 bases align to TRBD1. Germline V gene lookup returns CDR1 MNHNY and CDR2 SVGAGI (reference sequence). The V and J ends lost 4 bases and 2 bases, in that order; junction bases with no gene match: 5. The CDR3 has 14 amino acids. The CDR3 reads CASSWTGKPYEQYF. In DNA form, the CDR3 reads TGTGCCAGCAGTTGGACAGGCAAGCCCTACGAGCAGTACTTC.

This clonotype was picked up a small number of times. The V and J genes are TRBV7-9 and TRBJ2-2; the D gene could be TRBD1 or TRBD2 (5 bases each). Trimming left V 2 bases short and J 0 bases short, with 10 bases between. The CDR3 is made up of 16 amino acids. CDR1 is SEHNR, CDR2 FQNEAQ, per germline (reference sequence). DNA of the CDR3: TGTGCCAGCAGCTTAATTCCGGGACCGAACACCGGGGAGCTGTTTTTT. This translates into CASSLIPGPNTGELFF.

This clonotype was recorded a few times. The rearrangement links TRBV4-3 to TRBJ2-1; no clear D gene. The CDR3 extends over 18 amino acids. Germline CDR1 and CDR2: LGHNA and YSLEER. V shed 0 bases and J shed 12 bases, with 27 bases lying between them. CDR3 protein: CASSQDRRLGLGLHLQFF. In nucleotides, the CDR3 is TGCGCCAGCAGCCAAGACCGACGTTTAGGGCTAGGGTTACACCTGCAGTTCTTC.

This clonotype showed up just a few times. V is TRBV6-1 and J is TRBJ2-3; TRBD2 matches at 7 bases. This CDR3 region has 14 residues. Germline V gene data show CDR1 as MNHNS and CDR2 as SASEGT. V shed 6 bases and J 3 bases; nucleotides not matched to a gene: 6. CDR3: CASSAGRETDTQYF. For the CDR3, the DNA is TGTGCCAGCAGCGCGGGGAGGGAGACAGATACGCAGTATTTT.

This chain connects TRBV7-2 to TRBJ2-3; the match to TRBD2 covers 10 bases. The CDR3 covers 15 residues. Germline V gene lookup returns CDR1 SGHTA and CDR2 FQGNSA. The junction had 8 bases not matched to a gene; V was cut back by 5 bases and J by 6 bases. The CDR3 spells CASSDKRGGGDTQYF. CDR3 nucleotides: TGTGCCAGCAGCGACAAGCGGGGGGGCGGTGATACGCAGTATTTT. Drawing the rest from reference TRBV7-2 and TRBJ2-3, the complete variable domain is GAGVSQSPSNKVTEKGKDVELRCDPISGHTALYWYRQSLGQGLEFLIYFQGNSAPDKSGLPSDRFSAERTGGSVSTLTIQRTQQEDSAVYLCASSDKRGGGDTQYFGPGTRLTVL.

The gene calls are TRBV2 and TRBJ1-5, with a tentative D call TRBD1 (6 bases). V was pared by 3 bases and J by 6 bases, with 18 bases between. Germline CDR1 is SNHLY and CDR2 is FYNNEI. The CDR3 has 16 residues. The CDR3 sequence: CASSEGDIPWGQPQHF. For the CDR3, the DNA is TGTGCCAGCAGTGAGGGGGACATCCCTTGGGGTCAGCCCCAGCATTTT.